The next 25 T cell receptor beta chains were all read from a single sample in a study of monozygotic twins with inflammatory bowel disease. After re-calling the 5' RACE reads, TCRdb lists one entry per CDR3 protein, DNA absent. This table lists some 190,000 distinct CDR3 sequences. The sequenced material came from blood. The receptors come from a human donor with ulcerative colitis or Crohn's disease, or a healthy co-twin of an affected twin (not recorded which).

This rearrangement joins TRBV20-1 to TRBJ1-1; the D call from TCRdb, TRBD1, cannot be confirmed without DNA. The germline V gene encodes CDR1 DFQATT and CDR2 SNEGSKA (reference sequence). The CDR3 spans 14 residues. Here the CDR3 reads CSARPYSGGTEAFF.

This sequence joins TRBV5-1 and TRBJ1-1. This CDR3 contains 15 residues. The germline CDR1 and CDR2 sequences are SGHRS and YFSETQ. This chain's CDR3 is CASSPLLPANTEAFF.

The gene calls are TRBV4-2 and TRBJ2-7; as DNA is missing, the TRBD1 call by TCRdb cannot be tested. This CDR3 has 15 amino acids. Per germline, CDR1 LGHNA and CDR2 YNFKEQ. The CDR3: CASSLAGTHSYEQYF.

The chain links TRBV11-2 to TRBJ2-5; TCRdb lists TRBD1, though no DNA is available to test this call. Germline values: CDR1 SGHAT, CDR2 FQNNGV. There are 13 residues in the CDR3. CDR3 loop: CASSPGQEETQYF.

The CDR3 loop reads CASSWGGEVHTEAFF. The rearrangement joins TRBV5-1 to TRBJ1-1; TCRdb calls TRBD1, which cannot be checked without DNA. The CDR3 contains 15 residues. CDR1 and CDR2 (germline): SGHRS, YFSETQ.

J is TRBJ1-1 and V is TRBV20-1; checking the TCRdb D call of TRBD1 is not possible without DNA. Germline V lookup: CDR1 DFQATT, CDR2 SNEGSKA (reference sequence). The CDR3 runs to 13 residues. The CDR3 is CSAGEQGHTEAFF.

CDR3 region: CASSLAGVAGNEQFF. This chain connects TRBV12-3 or TRBV12-4 to TRBJ2-1; TCRdb indicates TRBD2, and absent DNA this call remains unverified. The CDR3 runs 15 residues.

The CDR3 sequence is CASSQERTGLIF. The chain uses TRBV14 and TRBJ2-3; TCRdb's D call of TRBD1 is untestable without DNA. Germline CDR1 SGHDN, CDR2 FVKESK. The CDR3 contains 12 residues.

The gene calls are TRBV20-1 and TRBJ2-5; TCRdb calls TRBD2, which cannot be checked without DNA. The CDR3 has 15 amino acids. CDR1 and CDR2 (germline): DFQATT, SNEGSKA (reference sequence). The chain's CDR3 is CSAGPGLAFQETQYF.

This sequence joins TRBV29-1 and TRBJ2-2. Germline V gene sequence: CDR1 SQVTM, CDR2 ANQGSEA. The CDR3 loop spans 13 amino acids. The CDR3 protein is CSAYHANTGELFF.

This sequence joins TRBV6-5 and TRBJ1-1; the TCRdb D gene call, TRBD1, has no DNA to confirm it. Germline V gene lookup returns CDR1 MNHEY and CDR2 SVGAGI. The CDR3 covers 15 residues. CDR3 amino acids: CASSYGGGGLAEAFF.

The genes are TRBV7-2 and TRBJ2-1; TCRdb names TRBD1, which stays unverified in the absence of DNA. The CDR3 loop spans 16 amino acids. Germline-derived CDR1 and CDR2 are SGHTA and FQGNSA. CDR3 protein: CASSLPGARSYNEQFF. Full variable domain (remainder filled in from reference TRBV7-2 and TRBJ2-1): GAGVSQSPSNKVTEKGKDVELRCDPISGHTALYWYRQSLGQGLEFLIYFQGNSAPDKSGLPSDRFSAERTGGSVSTLTIQRTQQEDSAVYLCASSLPGARSYNEQFFGPGTRLTVL.

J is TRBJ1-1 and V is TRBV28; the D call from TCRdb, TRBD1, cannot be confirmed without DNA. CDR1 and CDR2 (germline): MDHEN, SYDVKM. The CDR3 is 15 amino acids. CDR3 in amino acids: CASSLVSGGKGEAFF.

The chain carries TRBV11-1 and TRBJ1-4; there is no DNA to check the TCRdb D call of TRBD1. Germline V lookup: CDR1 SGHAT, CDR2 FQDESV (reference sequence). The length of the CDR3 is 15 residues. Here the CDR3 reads CASSGQATTNEKLFF.

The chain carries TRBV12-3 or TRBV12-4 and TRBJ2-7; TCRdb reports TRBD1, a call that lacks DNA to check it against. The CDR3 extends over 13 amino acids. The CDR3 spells CASTPPTSYEQYF.

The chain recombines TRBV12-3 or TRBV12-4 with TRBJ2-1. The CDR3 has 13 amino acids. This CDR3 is CASSLARNNEQFF.

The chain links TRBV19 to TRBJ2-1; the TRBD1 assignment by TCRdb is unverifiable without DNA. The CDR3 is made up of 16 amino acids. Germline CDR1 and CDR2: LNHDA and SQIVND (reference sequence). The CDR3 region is CASSPGQGRSYNEQFF.

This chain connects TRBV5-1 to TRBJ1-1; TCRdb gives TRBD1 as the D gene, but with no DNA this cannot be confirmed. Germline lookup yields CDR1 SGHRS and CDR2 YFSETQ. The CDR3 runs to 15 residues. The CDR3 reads CASSSNQGMRTEAFF.

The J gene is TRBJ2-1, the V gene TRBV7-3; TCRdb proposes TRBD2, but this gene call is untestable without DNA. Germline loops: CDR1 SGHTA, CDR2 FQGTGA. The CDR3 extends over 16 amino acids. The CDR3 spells CASSQRGAGGLNEQFF.

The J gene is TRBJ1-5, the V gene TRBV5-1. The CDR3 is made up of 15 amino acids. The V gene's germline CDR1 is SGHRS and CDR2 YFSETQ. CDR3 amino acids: CASSRDNPSNQPQHF.

Here the CDR3 reads CASSTGTYEQYF. The chain joins TRBV19 to TRBJ2-7; with no DNA, the TCRdb D assignment of TRBD1 cannot be verified. This CDR3 has 12 amino acids. The germline V gene encodes CDR1 LNHDA and CDR2 SQIVND (reference sequence).

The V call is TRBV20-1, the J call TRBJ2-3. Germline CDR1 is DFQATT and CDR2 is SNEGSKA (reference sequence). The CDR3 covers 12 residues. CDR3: CSARPSTDTQYF.

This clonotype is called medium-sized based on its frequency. This chain's CDR3 is CASSQGNEQFF. The chain carries TRBV4-2 and TRBJ2-1. This CDR3 is built from 11 residues. Looked up from germline, CDR1 is LGHNA and CDR2 is YNFKEQ.

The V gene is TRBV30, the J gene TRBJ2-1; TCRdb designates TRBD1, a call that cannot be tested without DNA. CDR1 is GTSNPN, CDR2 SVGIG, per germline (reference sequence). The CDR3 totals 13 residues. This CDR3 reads CAWSVYGGGEQFF.

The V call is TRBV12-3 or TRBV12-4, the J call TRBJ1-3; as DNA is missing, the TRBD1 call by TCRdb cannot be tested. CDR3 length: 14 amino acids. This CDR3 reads CASSWTEPWNTIYF.